Listed here is a single T cell receptor beta chain. This entry is derived from a study of brain T cells in children with intractable seizures. The method was immunoSEQ multiplex PCR; TCRdb's version includes in-frame clones alone and lacks a portion of them. The sample lists about 64,000 clones; 95% to 97% were seen once. V gave up 1 base and J gave up 6 bases; unmatched junction bases: 11. Per germline, CDR1 LGHNA and CDR2 YSLEER. CDR3 length equals 17 residues. The chain uses TRBV4-3 and TRBJ2-3; TRBD1 aligns across 9 bases. This receptor was taken from a boy younger than two with focal cortical dysplasia and intractable seizures. Here the sequenced sample was peripheral blood, taken at surgery. DNA of the CDR3: TGCGCCAGCAGCCAAGCCCGGTGGGTTGGGACAGGGGATACGCAGTATTTT. Amino acid sequence: CASSQARWVGTGDTQYF.